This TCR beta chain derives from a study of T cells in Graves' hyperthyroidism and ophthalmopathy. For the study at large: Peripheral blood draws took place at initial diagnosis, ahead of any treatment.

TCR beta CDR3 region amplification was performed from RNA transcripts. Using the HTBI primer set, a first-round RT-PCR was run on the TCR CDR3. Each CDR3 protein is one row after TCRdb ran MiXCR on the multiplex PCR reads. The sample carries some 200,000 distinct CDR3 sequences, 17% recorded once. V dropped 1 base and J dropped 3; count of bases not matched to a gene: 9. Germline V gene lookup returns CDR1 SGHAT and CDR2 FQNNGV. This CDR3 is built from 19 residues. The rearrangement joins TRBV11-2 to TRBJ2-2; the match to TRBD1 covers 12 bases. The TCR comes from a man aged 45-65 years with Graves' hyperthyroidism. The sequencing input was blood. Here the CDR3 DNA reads TGTGCCAGCAGCTTAGTGGGACAGGGGGCGCGTCGGGACACCGGGGAGCTGTTTTTT. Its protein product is CASSLVGQGARRDTGELFF.